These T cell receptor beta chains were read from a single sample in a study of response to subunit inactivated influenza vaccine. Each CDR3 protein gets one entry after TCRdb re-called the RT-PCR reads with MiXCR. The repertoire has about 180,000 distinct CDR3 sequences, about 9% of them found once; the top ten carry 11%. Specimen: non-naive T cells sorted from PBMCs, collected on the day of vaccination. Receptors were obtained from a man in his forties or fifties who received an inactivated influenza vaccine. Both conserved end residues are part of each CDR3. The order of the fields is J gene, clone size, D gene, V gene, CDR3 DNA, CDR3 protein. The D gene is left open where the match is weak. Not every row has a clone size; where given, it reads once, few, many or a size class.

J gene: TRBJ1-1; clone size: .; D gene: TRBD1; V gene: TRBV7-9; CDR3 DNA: TGTGCCAGCAGCCCAGGACAGGGATTCACTGAAGCTTTCTTT; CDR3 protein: CASSPGQGFTEAFF
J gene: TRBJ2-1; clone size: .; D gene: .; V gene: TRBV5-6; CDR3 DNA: TGTGCCAGCAGCTTTGGGCCCAGCCATCTGAATGAGCAGTTCTTC; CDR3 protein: CASSFGPSHLNEQFF
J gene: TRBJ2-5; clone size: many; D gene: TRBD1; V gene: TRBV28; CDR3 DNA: TGTGCCAGCAGTTTAGTCGGACAGGGCCGGGAGACCCAGTACTTC; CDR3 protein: CASSLVGQGRETQYF
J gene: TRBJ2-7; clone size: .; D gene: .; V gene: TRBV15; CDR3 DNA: TGTGCCACCTCTGCGGGGAATCCCTACGAGCAGTACTTC; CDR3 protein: CATSAGNPYEQYF
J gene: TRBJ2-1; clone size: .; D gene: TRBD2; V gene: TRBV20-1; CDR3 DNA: TGCAGTGCCCTGGGGGCTAGCGGGAGCTATGAGCAGTTCTTC; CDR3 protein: CSALGASGSYEQFF
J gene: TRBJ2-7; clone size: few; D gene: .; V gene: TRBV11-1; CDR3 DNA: TGTGCCAGCAGCTTCTCCAACAGTCGCGGCTCCTACGAGCAGTACTTC; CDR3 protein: CASSFSNSRGSYEQYF
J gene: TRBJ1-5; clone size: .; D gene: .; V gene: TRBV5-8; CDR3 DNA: TGTGCCAGCAGCTTGTATGTGGGCAGCAATCAGCCCCAGCATTTT; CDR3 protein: CASSLYVGSNQPQHF
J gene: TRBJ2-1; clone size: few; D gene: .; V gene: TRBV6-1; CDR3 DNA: TGTGCCAGCAGTGAGTTAAAGGAGGGTCTAAATTCGAATGAGCAGTTCTTC; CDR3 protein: CASSELKEGLNSNEQFF
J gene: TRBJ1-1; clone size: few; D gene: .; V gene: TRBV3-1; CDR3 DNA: TGTGCCAGCAGCCAGGGAGAAGGAGTCGCTTTCTTT; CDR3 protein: CASSQGEGVAFF
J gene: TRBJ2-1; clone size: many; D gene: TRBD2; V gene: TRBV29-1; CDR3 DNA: TGCAGCGCGGGACTAGCTGTCGGCAATGAGCAGTTCTTC; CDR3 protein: CSAGLAVGNEQFF
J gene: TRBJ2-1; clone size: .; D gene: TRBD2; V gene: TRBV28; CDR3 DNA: TGTGCCAGCAATCCTTTTGGGACTAGCGGGTACAATGAGCAGTTCTTC; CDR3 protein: CASNPFGTSGYNEQFF
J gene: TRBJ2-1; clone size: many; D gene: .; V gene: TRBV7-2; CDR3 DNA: TGTGCCAGCAGCACCCAGGGGGGTGAGCAGTTCTTC; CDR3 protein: CASSTQGGEQFF
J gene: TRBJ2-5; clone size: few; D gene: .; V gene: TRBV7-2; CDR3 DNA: TGTGCCAGCAGCATGGGGGAGACCCAGTACTTC; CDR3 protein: CASSMGETQYF
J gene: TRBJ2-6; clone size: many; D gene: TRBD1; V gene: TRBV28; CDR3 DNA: TGTGCCAGCAGTGGGACAGCCCTCTCTGGGGCCAACGTCCTGACTTTC; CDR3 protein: CASSGTALSGANVLTF
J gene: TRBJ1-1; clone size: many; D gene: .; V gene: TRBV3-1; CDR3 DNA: TGTGCCAGCAGTTCAACGGGGAACACTGAAGCTTTCTTT; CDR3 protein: CASSSTGNTEAFF
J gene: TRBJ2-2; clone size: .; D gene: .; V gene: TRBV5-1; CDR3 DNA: TGCGCCAGCAGCGCGGGACAGTTCGCGAACACCGGGGAGCTGTTTTTT; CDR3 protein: CASSAGQFANTGELFF
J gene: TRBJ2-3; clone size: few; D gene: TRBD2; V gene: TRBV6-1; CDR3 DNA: TGTGCCAGCAGTGCAAGTGGGAGGGCCCAAGCGAGAGATACGCAGTATTTT; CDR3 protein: CASSASGRAQARDTQYF
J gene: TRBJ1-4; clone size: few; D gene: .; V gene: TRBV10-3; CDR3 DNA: TGTGCCATCAGTGAGTCGCACGGAACTAATGAAAAACTGTTTTTT; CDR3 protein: CAISESHGTNEKLFF
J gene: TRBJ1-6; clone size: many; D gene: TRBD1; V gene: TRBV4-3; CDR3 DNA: TGCGCCAGCAGACAGGATGCAGGGGGTTATTCACCCCTCCACTTT; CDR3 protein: CASRQDAGGYSPLHF
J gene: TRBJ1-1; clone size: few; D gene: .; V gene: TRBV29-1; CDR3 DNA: TGCAGCGTTAGCGTGGAGGTGAACACTGAAGCTTTCTTT; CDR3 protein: CSVSVEVNTEAFF
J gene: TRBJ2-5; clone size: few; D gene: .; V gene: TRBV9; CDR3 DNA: TGTGCCAGCAGCCGGGCCGGGACGGCGCCAGAGACCCAGTACTTC; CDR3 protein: CASSRAGTAPETQYF
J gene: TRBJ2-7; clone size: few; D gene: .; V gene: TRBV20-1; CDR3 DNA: TGCAGTGCTCTAATCGGGGGAACCTACGAGCAGTACTTC; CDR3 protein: CSALIGGTYEQYF
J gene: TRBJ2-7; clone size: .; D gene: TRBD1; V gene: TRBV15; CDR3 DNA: TGTGCCACCAGCACCGGACAGGGGTTTATCTACGAGCAGTACTTC; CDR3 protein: CATSTGQGFIYEQYF
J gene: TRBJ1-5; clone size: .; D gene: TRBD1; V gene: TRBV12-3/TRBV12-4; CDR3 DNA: TGTGCCAGCAGGGTCGGGACAGGGGACAATCAGCCCCAGCATTTT; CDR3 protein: CASRVGTGDNQPQHF
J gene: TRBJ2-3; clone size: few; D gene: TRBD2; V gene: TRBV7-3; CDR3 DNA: TGTGCCAGCAGCTTACGGGCGGGAGGGCCTACAGATACGCAGTATTTT; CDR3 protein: CASSLRAGGPTDTQYF
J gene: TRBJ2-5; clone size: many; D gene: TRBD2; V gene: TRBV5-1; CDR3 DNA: TGCGCCAGCAGCCCCCTAGCGGGAGGGCCGGAAGAGACCCAGTACTTC; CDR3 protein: CASSPLAGGPEETQYF
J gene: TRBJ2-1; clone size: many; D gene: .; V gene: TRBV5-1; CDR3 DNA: TGCGCCAGCAGCCTTGCCCAGGGGAAGGGCAATGAGCAGTTCTTC; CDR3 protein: CASSLAQGKGNEQFF
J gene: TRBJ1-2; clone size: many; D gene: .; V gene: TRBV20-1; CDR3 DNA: TGCAGTCCGAGACAGCCCTCTTATCACACCTTC; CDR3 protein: CSPRQPSYHTF
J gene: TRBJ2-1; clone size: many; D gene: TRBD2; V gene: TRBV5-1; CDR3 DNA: TGCGCCAGCAGCTTAACAGCGGGAATATCCTACAATGAGCAGTTCTTC; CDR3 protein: CASSLTAGISYNEQFF
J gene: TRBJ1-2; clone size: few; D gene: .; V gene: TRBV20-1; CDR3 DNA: TGCAGTGGAGGAGGGTTCTTGGAGGGCTATGGCTACACCTTC; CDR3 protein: CSGGGFLEGYGYTF